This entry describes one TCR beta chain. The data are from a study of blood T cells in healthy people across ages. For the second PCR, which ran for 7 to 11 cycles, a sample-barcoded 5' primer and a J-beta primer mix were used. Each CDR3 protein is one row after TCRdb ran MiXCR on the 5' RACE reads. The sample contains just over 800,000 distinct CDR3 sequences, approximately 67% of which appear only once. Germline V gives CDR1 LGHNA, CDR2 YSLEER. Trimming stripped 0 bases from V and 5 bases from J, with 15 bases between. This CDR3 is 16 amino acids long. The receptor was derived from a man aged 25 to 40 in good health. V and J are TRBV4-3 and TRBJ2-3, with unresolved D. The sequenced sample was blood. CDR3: CASSQDSAGQGDTQYF. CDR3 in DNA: TGCGCCAGCAGCCAAGATTCCGCCGGGCAAGGAGATACGCAGTATTTT.